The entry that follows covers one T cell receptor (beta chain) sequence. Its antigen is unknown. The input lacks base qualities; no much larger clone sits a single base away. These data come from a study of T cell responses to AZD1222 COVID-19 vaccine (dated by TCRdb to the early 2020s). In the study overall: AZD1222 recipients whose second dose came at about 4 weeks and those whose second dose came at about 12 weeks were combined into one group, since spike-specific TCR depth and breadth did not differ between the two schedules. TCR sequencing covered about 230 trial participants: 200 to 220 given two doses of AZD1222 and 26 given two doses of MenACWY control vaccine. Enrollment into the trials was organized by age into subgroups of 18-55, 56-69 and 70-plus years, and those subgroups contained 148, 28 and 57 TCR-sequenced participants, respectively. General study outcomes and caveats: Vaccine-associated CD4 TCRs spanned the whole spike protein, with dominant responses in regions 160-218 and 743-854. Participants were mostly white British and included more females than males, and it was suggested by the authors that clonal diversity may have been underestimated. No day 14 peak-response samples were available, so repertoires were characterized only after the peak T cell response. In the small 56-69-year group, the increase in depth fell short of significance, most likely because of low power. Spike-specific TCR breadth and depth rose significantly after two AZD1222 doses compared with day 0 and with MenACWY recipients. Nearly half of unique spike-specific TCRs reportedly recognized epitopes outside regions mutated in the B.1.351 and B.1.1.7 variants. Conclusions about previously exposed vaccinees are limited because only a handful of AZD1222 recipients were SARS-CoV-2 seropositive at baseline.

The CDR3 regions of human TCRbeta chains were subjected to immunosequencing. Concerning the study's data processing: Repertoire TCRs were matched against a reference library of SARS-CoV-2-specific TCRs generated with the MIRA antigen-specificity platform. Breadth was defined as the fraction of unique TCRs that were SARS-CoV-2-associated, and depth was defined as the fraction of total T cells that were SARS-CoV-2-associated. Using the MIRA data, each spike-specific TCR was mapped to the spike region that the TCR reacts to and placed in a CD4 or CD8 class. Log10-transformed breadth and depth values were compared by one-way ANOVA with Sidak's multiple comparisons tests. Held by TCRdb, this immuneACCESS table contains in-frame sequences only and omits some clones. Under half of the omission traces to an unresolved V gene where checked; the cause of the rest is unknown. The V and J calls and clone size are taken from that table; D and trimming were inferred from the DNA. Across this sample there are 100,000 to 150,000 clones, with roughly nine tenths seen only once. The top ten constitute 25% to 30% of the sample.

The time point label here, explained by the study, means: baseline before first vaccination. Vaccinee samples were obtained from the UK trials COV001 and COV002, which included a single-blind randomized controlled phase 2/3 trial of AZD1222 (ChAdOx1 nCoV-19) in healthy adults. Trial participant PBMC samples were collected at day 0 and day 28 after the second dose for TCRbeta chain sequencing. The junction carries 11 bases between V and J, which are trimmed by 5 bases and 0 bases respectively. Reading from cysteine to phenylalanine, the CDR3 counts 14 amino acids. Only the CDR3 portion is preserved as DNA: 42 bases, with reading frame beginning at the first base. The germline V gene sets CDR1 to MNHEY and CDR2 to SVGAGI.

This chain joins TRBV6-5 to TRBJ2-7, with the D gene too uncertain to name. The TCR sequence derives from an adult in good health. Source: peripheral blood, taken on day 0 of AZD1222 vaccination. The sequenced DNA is TGTGCCAGCAGTCCCTCTTATAGCTCCTACGAGCAGTACTTC. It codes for CASSPSYSSYEQYF.